This T cell receptor (beta chain) is drawn from a study of response to subunit inactivated influenza vaccine. This clonotype was picked up a small number of times. The antigen is unknown. TCRdb itself ran the RT-PCR reads through MiXCR, one entry per CDR3 protein. In the table there are 500,000 or so distinct CDR3 sequences, about 15% of which are singletons. Study results and caveats: The authors put forward the suggestion that each seasonal influenza vaccination may bring in only a limited number of new T cells.

Per the germline V gene, CDR1 is SGHKS and CDR2 is YYEKEE (reference sequence). V was trimmed by 4 bases and J by 6 bases, leaving 14 bases between them. The length of the CDR3 is 14 residues. This sequence joins TRBV5-5 and TRBJ2-1; D is unclear. The source was CD4+ T cells sorted from PBMCs, collected around 2 years after vaccination. This receptor was identified in a man aged 45 to 75 who received an inactivated influenza vaccine. The CDR3 DNA reads as TGTGCCAGCAGCGTCCTAGAATCGAGCAATGAGCAGTTCTTC. Translated: CASSVLESSNEQFF.